The T cell receptor (beta chain) under discussion was sequenced for a study of PD-1 blockade in classical Hodgkin lymphoma. The count of this clone is one. V gave up 3 bases and J gave up 0 bases; unmatched junction bases: 9. Germline CDR1 reads SGHKS; CDR2 reads YYEKEE (reference sequence). This CDR3 has 18 amino acids. As for time point: cycle 4 day 1 (C4D1), after less than 7 weeks of nivolumab. Brentuximab vedotin exposure varied, and every patient relapsed after autologous stem cell transplantation. Profiled with immunoSEQ multiplex PCR; TCRdb holds only in-frame clones, not every one. The sample yields about 4,600 clones, approximately 67% seen once.

Material: peripheral blood mononuclear cells (PBMCs), obtained before the fourth cycle of nivolumab. The receptor's source is a human donor with classical Hodgkin lymphoma. The genes are TRBV5-5 and TRBJ2-6, with TRBD1 identical over 7 bases. The CDR3 loop is CASSSRTGLSSGANVLTF. DNA of the CDR3: TGTGCCAGCAGCTCGAGGACAGGCTTGAGCTCTGGGGCCAACGTCCTGACTTTC.